This T cell receptor (beta chain) was profiled in a study of blood T cells in healthy people across ages. Study-wide results and caveats: In long-lived donors, naive CD4+ cell counts and diversity exceeded those of aged donors. Considered underestimates were the diversity estimates obtained from one million T cells. Per million T cells, TCR beta diversity dropped roughly linearly as age increased.

Trimming took 4 bases from V and 10 from J, leaving 16 bases between them. CDR3 size: 14 residues. In germline, CDR1 is LGHNA, CDR2 YSLEER. With respect to this clonotype: Its antigen is unknown.

Using a J-beta primer mix together with a sample-barcoded 5' primer, a second PCR was run for roughly 6 to 11 cycles. In TCRdb, the 5' RACE reads were re-called with MiXCR into one record per CDR3 protein. The top ten clones hold about 19% of a sample with hundreds of thousands of distinct CDR3 sequences, under 45% of them seen once. The specimen sequenced was blood. The chain uses TRBV4-3 and TRBJ2-2, with a tentative D call TRBD1 (6 bases). The TCR was taken from a man aged 60 to 75 in good health. The CDR3 reads CASSPNHRAAELFF. Written as DNA, the CDR3 is TGCGCCAGCAGCCCGAACCACAGGGCCGCGGAGCTGTTTTTT.